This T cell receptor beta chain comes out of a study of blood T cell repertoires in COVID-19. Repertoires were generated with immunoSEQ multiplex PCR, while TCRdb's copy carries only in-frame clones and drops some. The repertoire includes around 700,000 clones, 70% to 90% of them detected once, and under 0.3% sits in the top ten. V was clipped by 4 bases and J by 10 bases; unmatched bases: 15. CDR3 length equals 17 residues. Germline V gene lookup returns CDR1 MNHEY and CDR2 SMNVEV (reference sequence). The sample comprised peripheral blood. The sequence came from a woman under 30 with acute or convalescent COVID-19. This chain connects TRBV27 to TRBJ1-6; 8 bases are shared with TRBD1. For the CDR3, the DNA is TGTGCCAGCAGTTCCCCCAATCGACAGGGGATAGAGTCACCCCTCCACTTT. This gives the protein CASSSPNRQGIESPLHF.